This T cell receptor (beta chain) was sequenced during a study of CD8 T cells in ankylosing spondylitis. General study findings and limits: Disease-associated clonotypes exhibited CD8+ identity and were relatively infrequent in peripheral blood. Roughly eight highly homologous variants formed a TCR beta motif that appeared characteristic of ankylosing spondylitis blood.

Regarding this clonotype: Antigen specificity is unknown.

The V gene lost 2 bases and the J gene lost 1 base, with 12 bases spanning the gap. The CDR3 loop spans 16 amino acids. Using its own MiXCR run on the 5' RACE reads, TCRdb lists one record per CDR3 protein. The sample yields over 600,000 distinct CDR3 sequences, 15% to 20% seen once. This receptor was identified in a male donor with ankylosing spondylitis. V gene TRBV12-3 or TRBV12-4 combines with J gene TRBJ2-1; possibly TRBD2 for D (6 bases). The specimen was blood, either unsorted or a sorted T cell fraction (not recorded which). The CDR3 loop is CASSLRAGPSYNEQFF. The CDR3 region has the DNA TGTGCCAGCAGTTTAAGGGCGGGACCATCCTACAATGAGCAGTTCTTC.